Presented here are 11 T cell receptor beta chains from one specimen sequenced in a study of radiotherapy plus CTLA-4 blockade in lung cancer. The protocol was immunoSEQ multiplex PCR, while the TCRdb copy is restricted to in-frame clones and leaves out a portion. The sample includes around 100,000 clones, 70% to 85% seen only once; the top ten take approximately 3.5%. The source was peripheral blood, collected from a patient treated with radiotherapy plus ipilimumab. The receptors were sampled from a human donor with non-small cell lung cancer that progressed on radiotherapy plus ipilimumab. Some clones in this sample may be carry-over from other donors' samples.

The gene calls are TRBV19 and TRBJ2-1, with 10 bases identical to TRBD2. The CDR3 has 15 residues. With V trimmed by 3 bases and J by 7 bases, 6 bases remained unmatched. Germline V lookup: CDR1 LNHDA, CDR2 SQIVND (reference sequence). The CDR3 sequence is CASSISWTSGNEQFF. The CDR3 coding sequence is TGTGCCAGTAGTATTAGTTGGACTAGCGGTAATGAGCAGTTCTTC.

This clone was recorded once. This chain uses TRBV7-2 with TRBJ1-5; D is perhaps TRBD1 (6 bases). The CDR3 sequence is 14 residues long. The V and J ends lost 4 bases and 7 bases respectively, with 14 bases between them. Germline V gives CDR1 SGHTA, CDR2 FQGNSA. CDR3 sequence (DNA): TGTGCCAGCAGCTCCCAGGGGCGAAGCCAGCCCCAGCATTTT. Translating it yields CASSSQGRSQPQHF. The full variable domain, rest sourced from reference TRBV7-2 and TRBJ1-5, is GAGVSQSPSNKVTEKGKDVELRCDPISGHTALYWYRQSLGQGLEFLIYFQGNSAPDKSGLPSDRFSAERTGGSVSTLTIQRTQQEDSAVYLCASSSQGRSQPQHFGDGTRLSIL.

Written as DNA, the CDR3 is TGTGCCAGCAGTACCCCCGGTCCGCAAGAGACCCAGTACTTC. Translated: CASSTPGPQETQYF. The chain recombines TRBV28 with TRBJ2-5, with D hard to call. V gave up 5 bases and J gave up 2 bases, with 12 bases separating them. Germline V gene data show CDR1 as MDHEN and CDR2 as SYDVKM. CDR3 length equals 14 residues.

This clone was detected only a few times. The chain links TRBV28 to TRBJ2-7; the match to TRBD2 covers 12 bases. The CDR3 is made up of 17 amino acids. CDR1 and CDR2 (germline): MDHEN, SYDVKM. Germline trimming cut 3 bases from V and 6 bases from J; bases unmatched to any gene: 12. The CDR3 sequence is CASSFPTGRTSGTEQYF. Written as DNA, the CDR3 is TGTGCCAGCAGTTTCCCGACGGGCCGGACTAGCGGGACCGAGCAGTACTTC.

CDR3 residues: CASSDLGTYYEQYF. For the CDR3, the DNA is TGTGCCAGCAGCGACCTCGGGACGTACTACGAGCAGTACTTC. The chain is built from TRBV14 and TRBJ2-7, with D perhaps assigned TRBD1 or TRBD2 (5 bases each). Germline V gene lookup returns CDR1 SGHDN and CDR2 FVKESK. Trimming cost V 5 bases and J 3 bases, with 14 bases left between them. The CDR3 covers 14 residues.

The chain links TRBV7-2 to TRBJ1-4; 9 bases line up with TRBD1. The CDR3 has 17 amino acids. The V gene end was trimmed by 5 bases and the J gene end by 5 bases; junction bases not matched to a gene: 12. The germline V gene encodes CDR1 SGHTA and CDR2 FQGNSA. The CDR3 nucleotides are TGTGCCAGCAGCCCAGTCCCGGGACAGGGCTGGAATGAAAAACTGTTTTTT. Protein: CASSPVPGQGWNEKLFF.

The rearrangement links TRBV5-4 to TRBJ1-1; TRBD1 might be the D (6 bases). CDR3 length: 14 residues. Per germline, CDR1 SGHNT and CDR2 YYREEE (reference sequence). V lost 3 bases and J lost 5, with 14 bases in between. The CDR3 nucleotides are TGTGCCAGCAGCTCATCAGGGGATGCGACTGAAGCTTTCTTT. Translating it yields CASSSSGDATEAFF.

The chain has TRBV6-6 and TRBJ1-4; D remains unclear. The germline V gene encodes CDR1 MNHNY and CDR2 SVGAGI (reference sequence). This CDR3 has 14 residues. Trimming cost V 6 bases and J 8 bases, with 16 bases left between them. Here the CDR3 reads CASSGDPVGEKLFF. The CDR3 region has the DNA TGTGCCAGCAGCGGTGACCCGGTGGGCGAAAAACTGTTTTTT.

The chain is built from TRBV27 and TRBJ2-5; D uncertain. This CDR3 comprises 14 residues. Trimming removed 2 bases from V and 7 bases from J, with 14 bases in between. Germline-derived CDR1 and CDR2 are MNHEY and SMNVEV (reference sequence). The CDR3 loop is CASSLVGPPSTQYF. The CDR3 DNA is TGTGCCAGCAGTTTAGTTGGACCCCCCTCGACCCAGTACTTC.

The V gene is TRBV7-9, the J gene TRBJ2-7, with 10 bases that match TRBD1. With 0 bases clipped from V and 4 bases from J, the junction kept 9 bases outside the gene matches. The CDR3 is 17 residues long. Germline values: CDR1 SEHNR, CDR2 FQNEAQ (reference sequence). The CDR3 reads CASSLAADRGRRYEQYF. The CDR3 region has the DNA TGTGCCAGCAGCTTAGCGGCCGACAGGGGGCGGAGGTACGAGCAGTACTTC.

The DNA of the CDR3 is TGCAGCGTTGTTTATGTAAACGTAGAAAACTCCTACGAGCAGTACTTC. Its protein product is CSVVYVNVENSYEQYF. The chain couples TRBV29-1 to TRBJ2-7; no firm D call. Between the trimmed V and J ends, which lost 4 bases and 0 bases, there was a span of 19 bases. This CDR3 is built from 16 residues. Germline CDR1 is SQVTM and CDR2 is ANQGSEA.